The following is a TCR beta chain sequence with its context. Assembly of TCR beta libraries relied on iRepertoire HTBI primers together with Arm-PCR of CDR3 regions. Via MiXCR, TCRdb re-called the multiplex PCR reads, giving one row per CDR3 protein. Found here are hundreds of thousands of distinct CDR3 sequences, around 12% of them singletons; the top ten hold 8% to 10%. This sample was included in a study of regulatory T cells in long-lasting Graves disease. Germline trimming cut 4 bases from V and 4 bases from J; bases unmatched to any gene: 2. Germline loops: CDR1 DFQATT, CDR2 SNEGSKA (reference sequence). The CDR3 spans 13 residues. Time point reported: newly diagnosed GD, antithyroid drugs for less than 3 months. PBMC-derived RNA was used for the TCR library. This sample also belongs to another study, concerning T cells in Graves' hyperthyroidism and ophthalmopathy.

Material: peripheral blood mononuclear cells (PBMCs), obtained at new diagnosis, from a patient treated with antithyroid drugs. The clonotype comes from a woman aged 25 to 45 with Graves disease. This chain connects TRBV20-1 to TRBJ1-4; 8 bases are shared with TRBD1. The CDR3 DNA is TGCAGTGCTACAGGGGGCCATAATGAAAAACTGTTTTTT. Its translation: CSATGGHNEKLFF.